These T cell receptor beta chains were read from a single sample in a study of blood T cell repertoires in COVID-19. Here immunoSEQ multiplex PCR was the method, and the copy in TCRdb shows in-frame clones only, minus some. This sample carries roughly 250,000 clones, around 90% of them seen once, and the ten largest clones take about 1.6%. Source material: PBMCs or T cells enriched from blood (not recorded which). The origin of the receptors is a woman in her forties or fifties who had recovered from COVID-19. CDR3s include the opening cysteine and the closing phenylalanine or tryptophan. A D gene is named only where the DNA matches it firmly. Some rows mark clone size as missing; the rest say once, few, many or name a class of expanded clone.

cdr3_nt: TGTGCCTGGAGTCCTAGCACAGATACGCAGTATTTT
cdr3_aa: CAWSPSTDTQYF
d_call: NA
j_call: TRBJ2-3
clone_size: NA
v_call: TRBV30

cdr3_nt: TGTGCCAGCAGTTTCGGGGGGATTACCTACGAGCAGTACTTC
cdr3_aa: CASSFGGITYEQYF
d_call: TRBD2
j_call: TRBJ2-7
clone_size: NA
v_call: TRBV28

cdr3_nt: TGTGCCAGCAGCTTATCCGGAGACAGGGTGCACTATGGCTACACCTTC
cdr3_aa: CASSLSGDRVHYGYTF
d_call: TRBD1
j_call: TRBJ1-2
clone_size: NA
v_call: TRBV7-8

cdr3_nt: TGTGCCAGCAGCCCCCCTAGGGGAGCGGGAGTCAATGAGCAGTTCTTC
cdr3_aa: CASSPPRGAGVNEQFF
d_call: TRBD2
j_call: TRBJ2-1
clone_size: NA
v_call: TRBV3-1/TRBV3-2

cdr3_nt: TGTGCCAGCAGGACAAAAACTGAAGCTTTCTTT
cdr3_aa: CASRTKTEAFF
d_call: NA
j_call: TRBJ1-1
clone_size: NA
v_call: TRBV7-9

cdr3_nt: TGCGCCAGCAGCAACGGACAGCGTTACAATGAGCAGTTCTTC
cdr3_aa: CASSNGQRYNEQFF
d_call: NA
j_call: TRBJ2-1
clone_size: NA
v_call: TRBV5-1

cdr3_nt: TGTGCCAGCAGCGAAGACCGGGGGGAGCAGTACTTC
cdr3_aa: CASSEDRGEQYF
d_call: NA
j_call: TRBJ2-7
clone_size: NA
v_call: TRBV7-9

cdr3_nt: TGCGCCAGCAGCTTGATAGGGGTAAACACTGAAGCTTTCTTT
cdr3_aa: CASSLIGVNTEAFF
d_call: NA
j_call: TRBJ1-1
clone_size: NA
v_call: TRBV5-1

cdr3_nt: TGTGCCAGCAGCTCCGTCCTTAGCGGGAGGGCCTACAATGAGCAGTTCTTC
cdr3_aa: CASSSVLSGRAYNEQFF
d_call: TRBD2
j_call: TRBJ2-1
clone_size: NA
v_call: TRBV7-2

cdr3_nt: TGTGCCAGCTCACCCACCCAGGGGGTAGGTGGCTACACCTTC
cdr3_aa: CASSPTQGVGGYTF
d_call: TRBD1
j_call: TRBJ1-2
clone_size: NA
v_call: TRBV18

cdr3_nt: TGTGCCAGCAGCATCGGGACTGGACCGTCGTATGAGCAGTTCTTC
cdr3_aa: CASSIGTGPSYEQFF
d_call: NA
j_call: TRBJ2-1
clone_size: NA
v_call: TRBV9

cdr3_nt: TGTGCCACCAGTGATGAGGGACGGGAGGGTGGGACCCAGTACTTC
cdr3_aa: CATSDEGREGGTQYF
d_call: TRBD2
j_call: TRBJ2-5
clone_size: NA
v_call: TRBV24-1

cdr3_nt: TGTGCCAGCAGCTTATCTTCGGCGGGCAAGAACACCGGGGAGCTGTTTTTT
cdr3_aa: CASSLSSAGKNTGELFF
d_call: NA
j_call: TRBJ2-2
clone_size: NA
v_call: TRBV7-3

cdr3_nt: TGCAGTGCTAGTATTATAGGGACAGGGAACTATGGCTACACCTTC
cdr3_aa: CSASIIGTGNYGYTF
d_call: TRBD1
j_call: TRBJ1-2
clone_size: NA
v_call: TRBV20-1

cdr3_nt: TGTGCCAGCTCAGGGACTAGCGAATACAATGAGCAGTTCTTC
cdr3_aa: CASSGTSEYNEQFF
d_call: TRBD2
j_call: TRBJ2-1
clone_size: once
v_call: TRBV18

cdr3_nt: TGCAGCGTTCTTTACACCGGGGAGCTGTTTTTT
cdr3_aa: CSVLYTGELFF
d_call: NA
j_call: TRBJ2-2
clone_size: once
v_call: TRBV29-1

cdr3_nt: TGTGCCAGCAGCTTATACGGGTTTGGCACTGAAGCTTTCTTT
cdr3_aa: CASSLYGFGTEAFF
d_call: NA
j_call: TRBJ1-1
clone_size: NA
v_call: TRBV11-2

cdr3_nt: TGTGCCAGCAGCGTAGTGGTAGCGGGAGGAGATGAGCAGTTCTTC
cdr3_aa: CASSVVVAGGDEQFF
d_call: TRBD2
j_call: TRBJ2-1
clone_size: few
v_call: TRBV9

cdr3_nt: TGTGCCAGCAGTGAAGGGTCACAGGGCTCCTACGAGCAGTACTTC
cdr3_aa: CASSEGSQGSYEQYF
d_call: NA
j_call: TRBJ2-7
clone_size: NA
v_call: TRBV2

cdr3_nt: TGTGCCAGCAGCCCGTCCGGGACAGGGGTAACTGAAGCTTTCTTT
cdr3_aa: CASSPSGTGVTEAFF
d_call: TRBD1
j_call: TRBJ1-1
clone_size: many
v_call: TRBV7-3

cdr3_nt: TGCAGCGTGGGTTACAGGGGTTACGGGGAGCTGTTTTTT
cdr3_aa: CSVGYRGYGELFF
d_call: TRBD1
j_call: TRBJ2-2
clone_size: NA
v_call: TRBV29-1

cdr3_nt: TGTGCCAGCAGTTTAGAAAGGGGTCAGCCCCAGCATTTT
cdr3_aa: CASSLERGQPQHF
d_call: NA
j_call: TRBJ1-5
clone_size: NA
v_call: TRBV12-3/TRBV12-4

cdr3_nt: TGTGCCAGCAGCCAAGAAGGACTAGGCGGCGATGAGCAGTTCTTC
cdr3_aa: CASSQEGLGGDEQFF
d_call: TRBD2
j_call: TRBJ2-1
clone_size: NA
v_call: TRBV4-2

cdr3_nt: TGTGCCAGCGGTAGCGGGAGTGAGACAGATACGCAGTATTTT
cdr3_aa: CASGSGSETDTQYF
d_call: TRBD2
j_call: TRBJ2-3
clone_size: NA
v_call: TRBV6-1

cdr3_nt: TGTGCCAGCTCACCGAGGGAGGCTGGGGCCCAAGAGACCCAGTACTTC
cdr3_aa: CASSPREAGAQETQYF
d_call: NA
j_call: TRBJ2-5
clone_size: once
v_call: TRBV18

cdr3_nt: TGTGCCAGCAGTTCGACAGGGGGCAGAGGTGAAGCTTTCTTT
cdr3_aa: CASSSTGGRGEAFF
d_call: TRBD1
j_call: TRBJ1-1
clone_size: NA
v_call: TRBV6-5

cdr3_nt: TGTGCCAGCAGCTTAGAATCGGGCTCTGGAAACACCATATATTTT
cdr3_aa: CASSLESGSGNTIYF
d_call: NA
j_call: TRBJ1-3
clone_size: NA
v_call: TRBV7-2

cdr3_nt: TGTGCCAGCGGGAGCCTGGCGCAACGAAATTCACCCCTCCACTTT
cdr3_aa: CASGSLAQRNSPLHF
d_call: NA
j_call: TRBJ1-6
clone_size: NA
v_call: TRBV27

cdr3_nt: TGCAGCGTTGGCAGGGGGAGAAACAATGAGCAGTTCTTC
cdr3_aa: CSVGRGRNNEQFF
d_call: TRBD1
j_call: TRBJ2-1
clone_size: NA
v_call: TRBV29-1

cdr3_nt: TGTGCCAGCAGTGGACAGGGGCATCAGCCCCAGCATTTT
cdr3_aa: CASSGQGHQPQHF
d_call: TRBD1
j_call: TRBJ1-5
clone_size: NA
v_call: TRBV27

cdr3_nt: TGTGCCAGCAGTTTATCGCCACTAAATGAGCAGTTCTTC
cdr3_aa: CASSLSPLNEQFF
d_call: NA
j_call: TRBJ2-1
clone_size: NA
v_call: TRBV27

cdr3_nt: TGTGCCAGCAGCCTCACCGGAACAGGGAGTGGAAACACCATATATTTT
cdr3_aa: CASSLTGTGSGNTIYF
d_call: NA
j_call: TRBJ1-3
clone_size: NA
v_call: TRBV9

cdr3_nt: TGCGCCAGCAGCCAGTGGGGACAGGGCAATAACTATGGCTACACCTTC
cdr3_aa: CASSQWGQGNNYGYTF
d_call: TRBD1
j_call: TRBJ1-2
clone_size: NA
v_call: TRBV4-3

cdr3_nt: TGTGCCAGCAGCTTGTATCGGCTAGCGGGAGGATGGAATGAGCAGTTCTTC
cdr3_aa: CASSLYRLAGGWNEQFF
d_call: TRBD2
j_call: TRBJ2-1
clone_size: NA
v_call: TRBV5-6

cdr3_nt: TGCGCCAGCAGCTATCCACAGGGAAATGAGCAGTTCTTC
cdr3_aa: CASSYPQGNEQFF
d_call: NA
j_call: TRBJ2-1
clone_size: NA
v_call: TRBV5-1

cdr3_nt: TGTGCCAGCAGCAATAGAGAGGGTCGGGACACTGAAGCTTTCTTT
cdr3_aa: CASSNREGRDTEAFF
d_call: NA
j_call: TRBJ1-1
clone_size: NA
v_call: TRBV9

cdr3_nt: TGTGCCAGCAGGGGAACAGGCCGCTACGAGCAGTACTTC
cdr3_aa: CASRGTGRYEQYF
d_call: NA
j_call: TRBJ2-7
clone_size: NA
v_call: TRBV2

cdr3_nt: TGTGCCAGCAGTTACGGTTCAGGGAATGAGCAGTTCTTC
cdr3_aa: CASSYGSGNEQFF
d_call: NA
j_call: TRBJ2-1
clone_size: NA
v_call: TRBV6-5

cdr3_nt: TGCAGCGTTGCCCGGGAGGCCGATAATGAAAAACTGTTTTTT
cdr3_aa: CSVAREADNEKLFF
d_call: NA
j_call: TRBJ1-4
clone_size: NA
v_call: TRBV29-1

cdr3_nt: TGTGTCACGAGGGAACAAAGCAATCAGCCCCAGCATTTT
cdr3_aa: CVTREQSNQPQHF
d_call: NA
j_call: TRBJ1-5
clone_size: NA
v_call: TRBV6-5

cdr3_nt: TGCAGCGGGAGCGGGATGGGCTCCTACGAGCAGTACTTC
cdr3_aa: CSGSGMGSYEQYF
d_call: TRBD2
j_call: TRBJ2-7
clone_size: once
v_call: TRBV29-1

cdr3_nt: TGTGCCAGCTCTCCGGGCGGAGGCACTTCTAACTATGGCTACACCTTC
cdr3_aa: CASSPGGGTSNYGYTF
d_call: NA
j_call: TRBJ1-2
clone_size: NA
v_call: TRBV5-4